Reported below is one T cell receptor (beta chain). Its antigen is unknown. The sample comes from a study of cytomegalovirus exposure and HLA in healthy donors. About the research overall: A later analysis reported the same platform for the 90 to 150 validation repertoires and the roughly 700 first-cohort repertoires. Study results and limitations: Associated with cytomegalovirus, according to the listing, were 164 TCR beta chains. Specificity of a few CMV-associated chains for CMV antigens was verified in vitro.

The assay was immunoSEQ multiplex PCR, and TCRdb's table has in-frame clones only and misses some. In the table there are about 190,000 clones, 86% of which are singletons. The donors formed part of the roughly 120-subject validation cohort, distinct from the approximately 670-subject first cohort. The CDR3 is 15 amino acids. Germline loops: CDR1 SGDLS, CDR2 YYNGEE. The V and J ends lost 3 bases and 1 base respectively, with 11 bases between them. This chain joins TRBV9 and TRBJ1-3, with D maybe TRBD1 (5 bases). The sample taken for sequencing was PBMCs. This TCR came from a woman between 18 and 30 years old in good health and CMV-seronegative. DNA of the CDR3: TGTGCCAGCAGCGGGGACTATTCGTCTGGAAACACCATATATTTT. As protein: CASSGDYSSGNTIYF.